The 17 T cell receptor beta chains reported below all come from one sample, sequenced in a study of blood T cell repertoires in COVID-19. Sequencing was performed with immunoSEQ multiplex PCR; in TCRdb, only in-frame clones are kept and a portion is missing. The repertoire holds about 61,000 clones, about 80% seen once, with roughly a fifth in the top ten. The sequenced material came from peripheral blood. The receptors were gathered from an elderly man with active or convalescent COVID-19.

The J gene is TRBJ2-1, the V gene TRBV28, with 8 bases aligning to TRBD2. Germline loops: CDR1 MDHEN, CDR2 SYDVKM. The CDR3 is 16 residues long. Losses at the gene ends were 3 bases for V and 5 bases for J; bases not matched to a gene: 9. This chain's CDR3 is CASSLRGGGRNNEQFF. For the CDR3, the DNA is TGTGCCAGCAGTTTGAGGGGGGGCGGGAGGAACAATGAGCAGTTCTTC.

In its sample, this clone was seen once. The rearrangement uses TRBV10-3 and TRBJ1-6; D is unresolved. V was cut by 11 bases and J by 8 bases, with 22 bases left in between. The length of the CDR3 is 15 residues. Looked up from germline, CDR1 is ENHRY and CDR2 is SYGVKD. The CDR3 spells CALLSPEENDSPLHF. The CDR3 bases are TGTGCCCTCCTAAGTCCGGAGGAGAATGATTCACCCCTCCACTTT.

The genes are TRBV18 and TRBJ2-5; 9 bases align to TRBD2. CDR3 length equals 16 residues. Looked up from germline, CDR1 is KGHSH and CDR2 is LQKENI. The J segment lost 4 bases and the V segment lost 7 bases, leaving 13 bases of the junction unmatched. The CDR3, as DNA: TGTGCCAGCTTATCAAGCATAGCGGGAGCGGGAGAGACCCAGTACTTC. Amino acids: CASLSSIAGAGETQYF.

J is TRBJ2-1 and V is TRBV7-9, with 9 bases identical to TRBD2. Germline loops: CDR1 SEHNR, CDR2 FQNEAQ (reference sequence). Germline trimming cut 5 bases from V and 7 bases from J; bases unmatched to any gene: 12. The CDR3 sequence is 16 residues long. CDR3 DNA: TGTGCCAGCAGCCGGGGGCGGGAGGGTTCTCGGAATGAGCAGTTCTTC. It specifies CASSRGREGSRNEQFF.

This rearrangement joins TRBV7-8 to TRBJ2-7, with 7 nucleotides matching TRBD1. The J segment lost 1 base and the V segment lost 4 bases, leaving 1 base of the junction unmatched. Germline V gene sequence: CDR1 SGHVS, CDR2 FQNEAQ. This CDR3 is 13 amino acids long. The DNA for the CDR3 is TGTGCCAGCAGCTCGGGACAGTCCTACGAGCAGTACTTC. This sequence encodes CASSSGQSYEQYF.

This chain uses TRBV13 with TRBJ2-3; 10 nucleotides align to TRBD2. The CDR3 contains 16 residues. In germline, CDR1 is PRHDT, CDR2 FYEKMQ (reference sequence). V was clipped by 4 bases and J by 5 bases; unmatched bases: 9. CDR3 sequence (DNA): TGTGCCAGCAGCTCGCCACTAGCGGGGAAACAAGATACGCAGTATTTT. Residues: CASSSPLAGKQDTQYF.

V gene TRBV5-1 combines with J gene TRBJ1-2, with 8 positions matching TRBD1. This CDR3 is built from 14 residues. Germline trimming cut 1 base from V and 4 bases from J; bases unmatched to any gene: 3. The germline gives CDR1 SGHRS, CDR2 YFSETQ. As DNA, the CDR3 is TGCGCCAGCAGCTTGTTTGGACAGGGCTATGGCTACACCTTC. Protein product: CASSLFGQGYGYTF.

CDR3 amino acids: CASSQDPGLAPNEQFF. CDR3 in DNA: TGTGCCAGCAGCCAAGACCCGGGACTAGCCCCAAATGAGCAGTTCTTC. The V gene is TRBV3-1 (or the pseudogene TRBV3-2), the J gene TRBJ2-1, with 9 bases identical to TRBD2. The J segment lost 7 bases and the V segment lost 0 bases, leaving 7 bases of the junction unmatched. CDR3 length equals 16 residues. Germline V gene sequence: CDR1 LGHDT, CDR2 YNNKEL (reference sequence).

The CDR3 loop is CASSFGQGGEKLFF. The CDR3, as DNA: TGCGCCAGCAGCTTCGGACAGGGAGGTGAAAAACTGTTTTTT. The gene calls are TRBV5-1 and TRBJ1-4; TRBD1 agrees at 8 bases. The J segment lost 7 bases and the V segment lost 2 bases, leaving 4 bases of the junction unmatched. This CDR3 spans 14 amino acids. Germline CDR1 and CDR2: SGHRS and YFSETQ.

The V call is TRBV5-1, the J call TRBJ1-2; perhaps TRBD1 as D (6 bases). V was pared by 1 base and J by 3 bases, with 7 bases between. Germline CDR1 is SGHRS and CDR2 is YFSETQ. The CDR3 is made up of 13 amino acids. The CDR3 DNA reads TGCGCCAGCAGCTTGCCAGGGGACTATGGCTACACCTTC. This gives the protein CASSLPGDYGYTF.

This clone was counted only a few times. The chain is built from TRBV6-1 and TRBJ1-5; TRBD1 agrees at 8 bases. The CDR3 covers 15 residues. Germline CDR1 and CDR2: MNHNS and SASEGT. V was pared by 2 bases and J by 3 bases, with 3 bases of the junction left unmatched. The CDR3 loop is CASSEMDRANQPQHF. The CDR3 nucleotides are TGTGCCAGCAGTGAAATGGACAGGGCCAATCAGCCCCAGCATTTT.

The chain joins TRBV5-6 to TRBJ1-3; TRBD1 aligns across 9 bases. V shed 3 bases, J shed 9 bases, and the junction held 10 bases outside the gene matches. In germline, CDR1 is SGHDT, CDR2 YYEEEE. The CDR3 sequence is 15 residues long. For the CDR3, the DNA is TGTGCCAGCAGCTGGACCGGGACAGGGAGTAGCACCATATATTTT. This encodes CASSWTGTGSSTIYF.

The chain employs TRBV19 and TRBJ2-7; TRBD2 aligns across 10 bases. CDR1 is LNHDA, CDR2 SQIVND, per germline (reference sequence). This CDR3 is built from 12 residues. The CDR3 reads CTAASGSYEQYF. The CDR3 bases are TGTACGGCGGCTAGCGGGAGTTACGAGCAGTACTTC.

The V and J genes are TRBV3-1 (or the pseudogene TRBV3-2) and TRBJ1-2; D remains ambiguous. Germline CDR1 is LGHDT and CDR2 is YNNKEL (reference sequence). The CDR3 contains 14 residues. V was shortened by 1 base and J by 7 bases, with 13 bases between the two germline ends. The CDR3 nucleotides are TGTGCCAGCAGCCAAGCGGACTCCACACGTGGCTACACCTTC. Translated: CASSQADSTRGYTF.

CDR3 nucleotide sequence: TGCGCCAGCAGTCAATATACAGGGTTCAATCAGCCCCAGCATTTT. Protein product: CASSQYTGFNQPQHF. The rearrangement uses TRBV4-3 and TRBJ1-5; D is perhaps TRBD1 (6 bases). The germline gives CDR1 LGHNA, CDR2 YSLEER. The CDR3 is 15 residues long. The germline V and J ends were trimmed by 6 bases and 3 bases, with 15 bases remaining between them.

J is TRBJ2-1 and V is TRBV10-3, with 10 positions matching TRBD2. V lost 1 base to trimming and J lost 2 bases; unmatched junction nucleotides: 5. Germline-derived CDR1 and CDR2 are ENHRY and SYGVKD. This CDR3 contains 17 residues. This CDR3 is CAISEWASGGAYNEQFF. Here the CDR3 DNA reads TGTGCCATCAGTGAGTGGGCTAGCGGGGGAGCCTACAATGAGCAGTTCTTC.

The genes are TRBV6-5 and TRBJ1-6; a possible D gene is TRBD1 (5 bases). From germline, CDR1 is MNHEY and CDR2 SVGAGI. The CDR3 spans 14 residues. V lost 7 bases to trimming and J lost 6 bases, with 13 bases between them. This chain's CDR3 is CASNRGDFNSPLHF. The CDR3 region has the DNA TGTGCCAGCAATCGGGGGGATTTTAATTCACCCCTCCACTTT.